The 4 T cell receptor beta chains below all came from one sample that was sequenced in a study of pediatric ulcerative colitis. The method was immunoSEQ multiplex PCR; TCRdb's version includes in-frame clones alone and lacks a portion of them. Of approximately 60,000 clones listed, around 85% are singletons. The material sequenced was blood. Source of these receptors: a boy between 5 and 17 years old with severe ulcerative colitis.

This CDR3 reads CASRPDGATNEKLFF. The CDR3 DNA sequence: TGTGCCAGCAGGCCCGACGGTGCAACTAATGAAAAACTGTTTTTT. The chain has TRBV6-6 and TRBJ1-4; D not resolved. Trimming cost V 6 bases and J 0 bases, with 11 bases left between them. Germline V gives CDR1 MNHNY, CDR2 SVGAGI (reference sequence). CDR3 length: 15 amino acids.

This chain connects TRBV5-6 to TRBJ1-2; D is unresolved. Germline values: CDR1 SGHDT, CDR2 YYEEEE. Trimming took off 2 bases at V and 2 bases at J, with 7 bases between the two ends. This CDR3 contains 13 residues. The CDR3 here is CASSLDANYGYTF. Written as DNA, the CDR3 is TGTGCCAGCAGCTTAGACGCAAACTATGGCTACACCTTC. Complete variable domain (other parts from reference TRBV5-6 and TRBJ1-2): DAGVTQSPTHLIKTRGQQVTLRCSPKSGHDTVSWYQQALGQGPQFIFQYYEEEERQRGNFPDRFSGHQFPNYSSELNVNALLLGDSALYLCASSLDANYGYTFGSGTRLTVV.

V and J are TRBV6-5 and TRBJ1-1; no reliable D call. The germline V gene encodes CDR1 MNHEY and CDR2 SVGAGI. This CDR3 is built from 15 residues. The germline V and J ends were trimmed by 0 bases and 1 base, with 9 bases remaining between them. CDR3 sequence reads: CASSYSRTGNTEAFF. The CDR3 DNA reads as TGTGCCAGCAGTTACTCAAGGACGGGGAACACTGAAGCTTTCTTT.

The rearrangement uses TRBV7-6 and TRBJ2-1; D might be TRBD1 or TRBD2, each matching 5 bases. This CDR3 is built from 14 residues. Per germline, CDR1 SGHVS and CDR2 FNYEAQ. V was pared by 5 bases and J by 7 bases, with 15 bases between. This CDR3 reads CASSPGPGQNEQFF. The CDR3 bases are TGTGCCAGCAGCCCCGGACCGGGGCAGAATGAGCAGTTCTTC.